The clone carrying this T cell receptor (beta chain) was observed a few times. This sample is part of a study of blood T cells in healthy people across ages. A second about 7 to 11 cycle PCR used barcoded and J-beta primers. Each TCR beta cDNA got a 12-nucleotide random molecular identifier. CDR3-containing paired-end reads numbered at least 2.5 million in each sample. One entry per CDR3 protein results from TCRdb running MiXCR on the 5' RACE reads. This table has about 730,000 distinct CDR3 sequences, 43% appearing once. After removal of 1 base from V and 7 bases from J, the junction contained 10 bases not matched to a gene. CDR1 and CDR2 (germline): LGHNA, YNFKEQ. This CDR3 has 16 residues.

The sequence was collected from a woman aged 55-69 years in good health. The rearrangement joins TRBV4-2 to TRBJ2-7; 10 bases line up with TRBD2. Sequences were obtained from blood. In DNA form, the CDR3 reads TGTGCCAGCAGCCAAGTAAGCGGGGGGGCCTATGGTGAGCAGTACTTC. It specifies CASSQVSGGAYGEQYF.